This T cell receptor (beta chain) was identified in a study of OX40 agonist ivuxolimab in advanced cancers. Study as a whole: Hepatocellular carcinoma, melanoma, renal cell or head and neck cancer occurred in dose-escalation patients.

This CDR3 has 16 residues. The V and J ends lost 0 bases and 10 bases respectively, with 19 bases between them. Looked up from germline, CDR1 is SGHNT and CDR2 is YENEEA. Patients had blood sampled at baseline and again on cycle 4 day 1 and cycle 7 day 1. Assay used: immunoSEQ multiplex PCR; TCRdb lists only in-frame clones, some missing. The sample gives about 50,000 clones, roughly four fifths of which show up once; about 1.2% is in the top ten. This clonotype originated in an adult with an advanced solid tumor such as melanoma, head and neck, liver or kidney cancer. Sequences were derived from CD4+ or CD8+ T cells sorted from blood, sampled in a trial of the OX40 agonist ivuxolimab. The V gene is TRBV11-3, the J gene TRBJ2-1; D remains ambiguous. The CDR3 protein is CASSLDGGSSSREQFF. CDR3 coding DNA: TGTGCCAGCAGCTTAGATGGCGGCTCCTCATCTCGGGAGCAGTTCTTC.